What follows are 30 T cell receptor beta chains derived from one specimen sequenced in a study of T cell repertoires in cytomegalovirus infection. TCRdb independently ran MiXCR on the reads; one entry per CDR3 protein. The sample lists approximately 290,000 distinct CDR3 sequences, roughly a quarter occurring once. Sequencing was performed on PBMCs. These receptors were taken from a human donor in good health (CMV status not recorded). Some clones in this sample may be carry-over from other donors' samples.

This chain uses TRBV7-2 with TRBJ2-7, with a weak D call TRBD1 (5 bases). The V end lost 1 base, the J end lost 2 bases, and 9 bases lay between the germline ends. The CDR3 runs 14 residues. Germline CDR1 reads SGHTA; CDR2 reads FQGNSA. As DNA, the CDR3 is TGTGCCAGCAGCTTAGGGGGCGGAACCTACGAGCAGTACGTC. This encodes CASSLGGGTYEQYV.

This rearrangement joins TRBV10-3 to TRBJ2-1, with 16 bases fitting TRBD2. CDR3 length: 14 amino acids. Germline values: CDR1 ENHRY, CDR2 SYGVKD. V gave up 9 bases and J gave up 8 bases; unmatched junction bases: 4. The CDR3 region has the DNA TGTGCCATTTCCGGGACTAGCGGGGGGGATGAGCAGTTCTTC. It yields the protein CAISGTSGGDEQFF.

This clonotype has a handful of counts. This chain connects TRBV6-1 to TRBJ2-3; possible D gene TRBD2, 6 bases. CDR3 length: 14 residues. The V end was cut by 8 bases, the J end by 2 bases, with 14 bases between. The germline V gene encodes CDR1 MNHNS and CDR2 SASEGT. The CDR3 loop reads CASAARGNTDTQYF. The CDR3 coding sequence is TGTGCCAGCGCCGCTCGGGGGAACACAGATACGCAGTATTTT.

The chain links TRBV11-1 to TRBJ1-1; a weak D match, TRBD1 (5 bases). CDR3 length: 14 residues. Germline CDR1 reads SGHAT; CDR2 reads FQDESV (reference sequence). The V end lost 3 bases, the J end lost 2 bases, and 10 bases lay between the germline ends. CDR3 DNA: TGTGCCAGCAGCTTTGCAGGGATTAACACTGAAGCTTTCTTT. It is translated as CASSFAGINTEAFF.

This clonotype showed up many times. The rearrangement links TRBV11-3 to TRBJ2-5, with TRBD2 matching over 8 bases. V lost 8 bases, J lost 2 bases, and 4 bases stayed unmatched. The CDR3 spans 13 residues. Germline V gene lookup returns CDR1 SGHNT and CDR2 YENEEA. The CDR3 DNA sequence: TGTGCCAGCGGCCGCGGGGGGCAAGAGACCCAGTACTTC. It translates to CASGRGGQETQYF. The variable domain in full, with the rest retrieved from reference TRBV11-3 and TRBJ2-5, is EAGVVQSPRYKIIEKKQPVAFWCNPISGHNTLYWYLQNLGQGPELLIRYENEEAVDDSQLPKDRFSAERLKGVDSTLKIQPAELGDSAVYLCASGRGGQETQYFGPGTRLLVL.

The chain has TRBV2 and TRBJ2-5; TRBD1 matches at 8 bases. After removal of 7 bases from V and 2 bases from J, the junction contained 6 bases not matched to a gene. The length of the CDR3 is 14 residues. Looked up from germline, CDR1 is SNHLY and CDR2 is FYNNEI. CDR3 protein: CASTGQGAQETQYF. In nucleotides, the CDR3 is TGTGCCAGCACGGGTCAGGGGGCTCAAGAGACCCAGTACTTC. Full variable domain (remainder filled in from reference TRBV2 and TRBJ2-5): EPEVTQTPSHQVTQMGQEVILRCVPISNHLYFYWYRQILGQKVEFLVSFYNNEISEKSEIFDDQFSVERPDGSNFTLKIRSTKLEDSAMYFCASTGQGAQETQYFGPGTRLLVL.

The J gene is TRBJ2-3, the V gene TRBV2; D is perhaps TRBD2 (5 bases). This CDR3 spans 13 amino acids. The germline V and J ends were trimmed by 4 bases and 6 bases, with 11 bases remaining between them. The V gene's germline CDR1 is SNHLY and CDR2 FYNNEI. CDR3 residues: CASSVEAEDTQYF. The CDR3, as DNA: TGTGCCAGCAGTGTGGAGGCCGAGGATACGCAGTATTTT.

V and J are TRBV20-1 and TRBJ2-6, with 9 positions matching TRBD1. The CDR3 totals 16 residues. The V gene's germline CDR1 is DFQATT and CDR2 SNEGSKA (reference sequence). V lost 1 base, J lost 2 bases, and 3 bases stayed unmatched. CDR3 bases: TGCAGTGCTAGAGGGGACAGGGTGGCTGGGGCCAACGTCCTGACTTTC. Its protein product is CSARGDRVAGANVLTF.

V and J are TRBV9 and TRBJ2-6; 8 bases line up with TRBD1. Germline CDR1 SGDLS, CDR2 YYNGEE. The CDR3 covers 17 residues. Germline trimming cut 0 bases from V and 3 bases from J; bases unmatched to any gene: 5. The CDR3 is CASSVDPGGGGANVLTF. The CDR3 DNA follows: TGTGCCAGCAGCGTAGACCCAGGGGGCGGTGGGGCCAACGTCCTGACTTTC.

This sequence joins TRBV6-5 and TRBJ2-1, with D possibly being TRBD2 (5 bases). CDR1 MNHEY and CDR2 SVGAGI come from the germline V gene. This CDR3 region has 17 residues. Trimming shortened V by 5 bases and J by 0 bases, and 17 bases separated the two germline ends. This chain's CDR3 is CASSRPPAASSYNEQFF. As DNA, the CDR3 is TGTGCCAGCAGTAGACCCCCAGCGGCAAGCTCCTACAATGAGCAGTTCTTC.

This sequence joins TRBV7-2 and TRBJ2-7, with a possible D match to TRBD1 (6 bases). Trimming removed 10 bases at V and 9 bases at J, with 22 bases between. Germline-derived CDR1 and CDR2 are SGHTA and FQGNSA. This CDR3 is 13 amino acids long. The CDR3 reads CANSQGHMSGQYV. DNA of the CDR3: TGTGCCAACAGTCAGGGACACATGAGCGGGCAGTACGTC.

The chain combines TRBV11-2 with TRBJ2-2; D is perhaps TRBD1 (5 bases). V lost 3 bases, J lost 6 bases, and 8 bases lay in between. The CDR3 is made up of 13 amino acids. Germline V CDR1 and CDR2: SGHAT, FQNNGV. The CDR3 nucleotides are TGTGCCAGCAGCTTTCAGGGCCCCGGGGAGCTGTTTTTT. Translating it yields CASSFQGPGELFF.

This clonotype came up a few times. V and J are TRBV28 and TRBJ2-7, with D uncertain. The V end lost 8 bases, the J end lost 5 bases, and 13 bases lay between the germline ends. Germline V gene data show CDR1 as MDHEN and CDR2 as SYDVKM. The CDR3 is made up of 12 amino acids. CDR3 DNA: TGTGCCAGCCTTAAACTGGGGAACGAGCAGTACTTC. Translating it yields CASLKLGNEQYF.

This clonotype came up many times. The DNA of the CDR3 is TGTGCCAGCAGCCCCCGGGGCCGCGATGAGCAGTTCTTC. This codes for CASSPRGRDEQFF. The genes are TRBV7-2 and TRBJ2-1; D may match TRBD1 or TRBD2 (5 bases each). In germline, CDR1 is SGHTA, CDR2 FQGNSA. The V end was cut by 5 bases, the J end by 8 bases, with 13 bases between. This CDR3 has 13 residues.

The chain employs TRBV2 and TRBJ1-2; 8 positions agree with TRBD1. With V trimmed by 8 bases and J by 4 bases, 12 bases remained unmatched. Germline values: CDR1 SNHLY, CDR2 FYNNEI. This CDR3 is 15 amino acids long. The CDR3 is CASGLDRGRVYGYTF. CDR3 coding DNA: TGTGCCAGCGGCCTCGACAGGGGACGGGTCTATGGCTACACCTTC.

Only a few counts were recorded for this clonotype. The chain couples TRBV29-1 to TRBJ1-1; 9 positions agree with TRBD1. This CDR3 contains 14 residues. Germline V lookup: CDR1 SQVTM, CDR2 ANQGSEA. The V gene end was trimmed by 2 bases and the J gene end by 5 bases; junction bases not matched to a gene: 6. This chain's CDR3 is CSVEKAGQGTEAFF. The CDR3 coding sequence is TGCAGCGTTGAAAAGGCCGGACAGGGGACTGAAGCTTTCTTT.

The rearrangement links TRBV29-1 to TRBJ2-2; unclear D gene. CDR3 length equals 12 residues. Trimming removed 2 bases at V and 6 bases at J, with 7 bases between. Germline V gives CDR1 SQVTM, CDR2 ANQGSEA. CDR3 sequence (DNA): TGCAGCGTTGAAAGGAGCTCCGGGGAGCTGTTTTTT. This codes for CSVERSSGELFF.

The CDR3 spells CASSDRAGQFGNEQFF. The CDR3 bases are TGTGCCAGCAGCGACCGGGCAGGGCAGTTCGGCAATGAGCAGTTCTTC. The gene calls are TRBV7-2 and TRBJ2-1, with D maybe TRBD1 (5 bases). The CDR3 sequence is 16 residues long. V was clipped by 5 bases and J by 6 bases, with 20 bases between them. Germline loops: CDR1 SGHTA, CDR2 FQGNSA.

This clonotype occurred a few times. The chain recombines TRBV28 with TRBJ1-4; D remains ambiguous. The CDR3 runs to 12 residues. The germline CDR1 and CDR2 sequences are MDHEN and SYDVKM. Trimming left V 4 bases short and J 7 bases short, with 7 bases between. This chain's CDR3 is CASSSLSEKLFF. DNA for the CDR3: TGTGCCAGCAGTTCTCTCTCTGAAAAACTGTTTTTT.

The sample holds a few counts of this clonotype. The chain links TRBV5-1 to TRBJ2-5; no clear D. The germline V gene encodes CDR1 SGHRS and CDR2 YFSETQ. This CDR3 contains 15 residues. The V gene lost 1 base and the J gene lost 5 bases, with 15 bases spanning the gap. In nucleotides, the CDR3 is TGCGCCAGCAGCTTGTTCCTGGCTGGGGATGAGACCCAGTACTTC. The encoded protein is CASSLFLAGDETQYF.

This clonotype has more than one count but fewer than ten. The genes are TRBV5-1 and TRBJ2-5; maybe TRBD1 (6 bases). In germline, CDR1 is SGHRS, CDR2 YFSETQ. V was shortened by 0 bases and J by 4 bases, with 10 bases between the two germline ends. The CDR3 totals 14 residues. The CDR3 DNA is TGCGCCAGCAGCTTGGGACAGGCCACAGAGACCCAGTACTTC. Protein sequence: CASSLGQATETQYF.

The gene calls are TRBV15 and TRBJ2-5; tentative D call: TRBD1 (6 bases). This CDR3 comprises 14 residues. The ends were cut back, 1 base at V and 3 bases at J, with 9 bases in the middle. The V gene's germline CDR1 is LNHNV and CDR2 YYDKDF (reference sequence). This chain's CDR3 is CATSRVNREETQYF. In nucleotides, the CDR3 is TGTGCCACCAGCAGAGTAAACAGGGAAGAGACCCAGTACTTC.

This clonotype was seen only a few times. Mismatch with germline at one junction end may stem from a read error. The chain joins TRBV28 to TRBJ2-3; D remains ambiguous. The CDR3 runs 10 residues. Germline loops: CDR1 MDHEN, CDR2 SYDVKM. DNA of the CDR3: TGTGCCAGCAGCATAGATACGCAGTATTTT. The encoded protein is CASSIDTQYF. Variable domain in full (rest from reference TRBV28 and TRBJ2-3): DVKVTQSSRYLVKRTGEKVFLECVQDMDHENMFWYRQDPGLGLRLIYFSYDVKMKEKGDIPEGYSVSREKKERFSLILESASTNQTSMYLCASSIDTQYFGPGTRLTVL.

This clonotype was found a few times. V usage is TRBV12-3 or TRBV12-4 and J usage is TRBJ2-3; no clear D. The CDR3 loop spans 12 amino acids. Trimming cost V 4 bases and J 6 bases, with 8 bases left between them. The CDR3 loop is CASSWVSDTQYF. The CDR3 region has the DNA TGTGCCAGCAGTTGGGTCTCCGATACGCAGTATTTT.

This clonotype has a count of ten or more. With a much larger clone just one base away, this may be a read error. The chain is built from TRBV7-8 and TRBJ1-1, with unresolved D. Trimming stripped 3 bases from V and 0 bases from J, with 2 bases between. This CDR3 contains 12 residues. Looked up from germline, CDR1 is SGHVS and CDR2 is FQNEAQ. CDR3 residues: CASSFMNTEAFF. For the CDR3, the DNA is TGTGCCAGCAGCTTCATGAACACTGAAGCTTTCTTT.

The chain carries TRBV28 and TRBJ1-1; 7 bases map to TRBD1. This CDR3 contains 14 residues. The germline gives CDR1 MDHEN, CDR2 SYDVKM. The V segment lost 7 bases and the J segment 4 bases; nucleotides outside the gene matches: 9. The CDR3 DNA reads as TGTGCCAGCACCCCTCAGGGGGTGGGCACTGAAGCTTTCTTT. Amino acids: CASTPQGVGTEAFF.

This clonotype was recorded many times. This sequence joins TRBV7-2 and TRBJ2-7; D is possibly TRBD2 (6 bases). V lost 1 base to trimming and J lost 4 bases, with 14 bases between them. Germline CDR1 and CDR2: SGHTA and FQGNSA. There are 15 residues in the CDR3. CDR3 nucleotide sequence: TGTGCCAGCAGCTTAGACTCCGGGGGTTTGTACGAGCAGTACTTC. It codes for CASSLDSGGLYEQYF.

This clonotype was observed at least ten times. V usage is TRBV7-6 and J usage is TRBJ2-3, with 13 positions matching TRBD2. Germline CDR1 and CDR2: SGHVS and FNYEAQ. Trimming took 2 bases from V and 0 from J; bases not matched to a gene: 8. The CDR3 runs to 19 residues. The CDR3, as DNA: TGTGCCAGCAGCTTAACTAGCGGGGGGGCTATCCGAAGCACAGATACGCAGTATTTT. It yields the protein CASSLTSGGAIRSTDTQYF.

The V gene is TRBV20-1, the J gene TRBJ2-1; D may match TRBD1 or TRBD2 (5 bases each). This CDR3 has 14 residues. Germline V CDR1 and CDR2: DFQATT, SNEGSKA (reference sequence). V was cut by 3 bases and J by 2 bases, with 11 bases left in between. The CDR3 sequence is CSASSRDPYNEQFF. The CDR3 DNA sequence: TGCAGTGCTAGTAGCCGGGACCCCTACAATGAGCAGTTCTTC.

This chain joins TRBV10-3 and TRBJ2-1; 7 positions agree with TRBD1. V dropped 2 bases and J dropped 14; count of bases not matched to a gene: 3. This CDR3 contains 11 residues. Germline V gene sequence: CDR1 ENHRY, CDR2 SYGVKD. CDR3 residues: CAISEDRDEFF. For the CDR3, the DNA is TGTGCCATCAGTGAGGACAGGGATGAGTTCTTC.